This T cell receptor beta chain was sequenced for a study of cytomegalovirus exposure and HLA in healthy donors. Study results and limitations: Among donors in an Asian-associated ancestry cluster, a later analysis reportedly found fewer N-insertions than the roughly 650-donor mean. By HLA locus, TCR association rates varied in a later analysis, with DRB1 showing the most and HLA-C the fewest. Specificity for CMV antigens was confirmed in vitro for a few of the CMV-associated chains.

In its sample, this clone was seen a few times. Its antigen is as yet unknown. The primer mix had 60 Vbeta and 13 Jbeta primers. Assay: immunoSEQ multiplex PCR; the TCRdb copy retains only in-frame clones and omits some. Altogether approximately 190,000 clones are present, approximately 12% being singletons, with the ten largest covering over 6.5%. The V segment lost 4 bases and the J segment 4 bases; nucleotides outside the gene matches: 5. In germline, CDR1 is SGHTA, CDR2 FQGTGA. CDR3 size: 14 residues. The sample taken for sequencing was PBMCs. This TCR was sampled from a man aged 50 or older in good health and CMV-seropositive. V usage is TRBV7-3 and J usage is TRBJ1-1; 8 bases align to TRBD1. The DNA of the CDR3 is TGTGCCAGCAGCTACTCAGGGGGCATCACTGAAGCTTTCTTT. Translation: CASSYSGGITEAFF.